This TCR beta chain was sequenced in a study of cytomegalovirus exposure and HLA in healthy donors. Losses at the gene ends were 0 bases for V and 2 bases for J; bases not matched to a gene: 3. The CDR3 is 16 residues long. CDR1 is SGHTA, CDR2 FQGNSA, per germline. The PCR contained 60 Vbeta and 13 Jbeta primers. Some clones are missing from TCRdb's copy, which holds only in-frame ones; the method was immunoSEQ multiplex PCR. The sample lists 200,000 to 250,000 clones, 77% occurring once. Input material: PBMCs. The chain links TRBV7-2 to TRBJ2-5; 10 bases line up with TRBD2. The sequence was collected from a woman aged 55-75 years in good health and CMV-seropositive. The CDR3 DNA is TGTGCCAGCAGCTTAGCGCAACTAGCGGGACAAGAGACCCAGTACTTC. Translated, it gives CASSLAQLAGQETQYF.